This T cell receptor (beta chain) was observed in a study of shared clonotypes between healthy human individuals. Study-level points and caveats: Around 5% of naive CD4 clonotypes were shared across four donors. Clonotypes not shared had lower generation probabilities than those common to all four donors.

About this clone itself: Its target is not known.

Germline values: CDR1 MNHEY, CDR2 SMNVEV (reference sequence). Trimming removed 6 bases at V and 4 bases at J, with 16 bases between. There are 14 residues in the CDR3. At the deep level, the assay was run. Sorted-subset replicate PCRs used around 220 ng DNA, approximately 30,000 T cell genomes. The assay was immunoSEQ multiplex PCR, and TCRdb's table has in-frame clones only and misses some. The data contain roughly 400,000 clones, 95% to 97% of them seen just once; the ten biggest clones take up about 0.34%. This chain connects TRBV27 to TRBJ2-7, with D possibly being TRBD2 (7 bases). This receptor was identified in a young man in good health. The sequencing input was memory CD8+ T cells sorted from blood. As for subset: CD45RO+ cells pooled with CCR7-negative TemRA cells. The DNA for the CDR3 is TGTGCCAGCAGCCCTAGGGGGACTACATACGAGCAGTACTTC. Translated: CASSPRGTTYEQYF.